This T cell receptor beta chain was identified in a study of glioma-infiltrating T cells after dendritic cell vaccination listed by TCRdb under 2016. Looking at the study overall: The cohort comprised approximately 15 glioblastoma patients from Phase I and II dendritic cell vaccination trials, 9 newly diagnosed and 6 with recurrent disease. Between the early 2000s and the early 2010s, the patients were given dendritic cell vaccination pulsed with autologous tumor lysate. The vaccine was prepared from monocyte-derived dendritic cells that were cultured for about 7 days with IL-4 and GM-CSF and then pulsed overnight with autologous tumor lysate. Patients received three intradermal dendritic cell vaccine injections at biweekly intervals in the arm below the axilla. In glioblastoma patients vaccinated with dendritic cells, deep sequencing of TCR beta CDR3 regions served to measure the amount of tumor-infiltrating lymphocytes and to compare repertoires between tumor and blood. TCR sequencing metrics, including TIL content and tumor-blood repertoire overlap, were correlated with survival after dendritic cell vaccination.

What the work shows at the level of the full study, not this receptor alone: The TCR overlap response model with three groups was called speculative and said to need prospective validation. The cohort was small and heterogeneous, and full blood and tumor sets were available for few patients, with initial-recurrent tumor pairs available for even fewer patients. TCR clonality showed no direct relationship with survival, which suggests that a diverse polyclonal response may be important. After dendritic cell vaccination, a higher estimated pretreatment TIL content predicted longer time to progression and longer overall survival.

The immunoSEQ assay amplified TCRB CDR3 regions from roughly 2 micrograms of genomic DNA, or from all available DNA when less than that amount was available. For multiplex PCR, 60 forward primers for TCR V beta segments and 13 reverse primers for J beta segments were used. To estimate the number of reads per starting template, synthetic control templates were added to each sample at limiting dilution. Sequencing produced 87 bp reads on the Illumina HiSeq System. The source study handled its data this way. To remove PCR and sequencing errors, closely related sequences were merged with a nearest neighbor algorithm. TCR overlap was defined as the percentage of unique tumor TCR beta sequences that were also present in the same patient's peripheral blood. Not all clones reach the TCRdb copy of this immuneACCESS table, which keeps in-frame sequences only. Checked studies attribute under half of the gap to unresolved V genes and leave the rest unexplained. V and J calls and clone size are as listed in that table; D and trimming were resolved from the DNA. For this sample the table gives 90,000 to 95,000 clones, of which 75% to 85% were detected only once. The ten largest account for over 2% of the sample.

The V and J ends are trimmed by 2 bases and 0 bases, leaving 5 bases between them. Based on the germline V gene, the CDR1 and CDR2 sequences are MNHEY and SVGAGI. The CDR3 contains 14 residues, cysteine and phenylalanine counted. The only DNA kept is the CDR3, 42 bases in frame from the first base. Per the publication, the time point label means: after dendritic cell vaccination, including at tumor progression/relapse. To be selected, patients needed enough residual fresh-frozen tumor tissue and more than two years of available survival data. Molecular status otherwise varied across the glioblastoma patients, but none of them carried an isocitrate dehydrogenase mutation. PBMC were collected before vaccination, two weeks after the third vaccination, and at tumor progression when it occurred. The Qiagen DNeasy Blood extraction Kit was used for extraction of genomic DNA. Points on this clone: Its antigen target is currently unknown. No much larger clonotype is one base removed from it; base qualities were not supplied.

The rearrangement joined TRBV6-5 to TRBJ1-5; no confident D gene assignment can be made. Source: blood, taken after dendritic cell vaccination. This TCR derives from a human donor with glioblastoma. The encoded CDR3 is CASSYGDSNQPQHF. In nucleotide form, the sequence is TGTGCCAGCAGTTACGGAGATAGCAATCAGCCCCAGCATTTT.